Listed here are 20 T cell receptor beta chains from one sample, sequenced in a study of cytomegalovirus exposure and HLA in healthy donors. The PCR had 60 Vbeta and 13 Jbeta primers. Assay used: immunoSEQ multiplex PCR; TCRdb lists only in-frame clones, some missing. There are under 150,000 clones in the sample; about 86% occur only once, and 0.55% to 0.85% lies in the top ten. Sample: PBMCs. These TCRs come from a man younger than 35 in good health and CMV-seronegative.

This clone was detected once. The chain links TRBV27 to TRBJ1-5, with 7 bases matching TRBD1. Trimming removed 3 bases from V and 0 bases from J; junction bases left unmatched: 5. The CDR3 extends over 16 amino acids. The germline V gene has CDR1 MNHEY and CDR2 SMNVEV (reference sequence). The chain's CDR3 is CASSFLGTASNQPQHF. CDR3 DNA sequence: TGTGCCAGCAGTTTCCTCGGGACAGCTAGCAATCAGCCCCAGCATTTT.

This chain connects TRBV7-2 to TRBJ1-6, with D possibly TRBD1 on 6 matching bases. Germline V gene data show CDR1 as SGHTA and CDR2 as FQGNSA. Trimming removed 5 bases from V and 7 bases from J, with 9 bases in between. This CDR3 spans 13 amino acids. CDR3 DNA: TGTGCCAGCAGCCCAGGGGTAAATTCACCCCTCCACTTT. Encoded protein: CASSPGVNSPLHF.

This chain links TRBV4-3 with TRBJ2-1; tentatively, D is TRBD1 (5 bases). Germline V gives CDR1 LGHNA, CDR2 YSLEER. The CDR3 has 14 residues. Trimming pared 0 bases from V and 8 bases from J, leaving 11 bases between. The CDR3 here is CASSQDDSTDEQFF. In DNA form, the CDR3 reads TGCGCCAGCAGCCAAGACGACAGTACGGATGAGCAGTTCTTC.

The V gene is TRBV19, the J gene TRBJ1-4; the match to TRBD1 covers 9 bases. The CDR3 is 15 amino acids. J gave up 8 bases and V 4 bases, and 8 bases lay outside the gene matches. In germline, CDR1 is LNHDA, CDR2 SQIVND (reference sequence). The CDR3 loop reads CASSNYRGREEKLFF. Here the CDR3 DNA reads TGTGCCAGTAGTAACTACAGGGGGCGCGAGGAAAAACTGTTTTTT.

The chain has TRBV2 and TRBJ1-2; the D gene is possibly TRBD1 (6 bases). From germline, CDR1 is SNHLY and CDR2 FYNNEI. This CDR3 has 16 amino acids. Trimming pared 6 bases from V and 8 bases from J, leaving 25 bases between. CDR3 coding DNA: TGTGCCAGCAGGGAGAATTTAGTACAGGGTTTGGGGGGCTACACCTTC. It yields the protein CASRENLVQGLGGYTF.

V and J are TRBV6-1 and TRBJ1-3; TRBD1 is a possible D gene (6 bases). This CDR3 has 15 amino acids. With 4 bases removed from V and 0 bases from J, the gap between germline ends came to 10 bases. CDR1 is MNHNS, CDR2 SASEGT, per germline. The CDR3 reads CASSVGHNSGNTIYF. CDR3 nucleotide sequence: TGTGCCAGCAGTGTGGGACACAACTCTGGAAACACCATATATTTT.

The gene calls are TRBV30 and TRBJ1-2; TRBD1 agrees at 8 bases. The germline gives CDR1 GTSNPN, CDR2 SVGIG (reference sequence). There are 11 residues in the CDR3. After removal of 5 bases from V and 7 bases from J, the junction contained 3 bases not matched to a gene. The CDR3 DNA sequence: TGTGCCTGGGGAGACAGGGGTGGCTACACCTTC. This codes for CAWGDRGGYTF.

The V gene is TRBV7-6, the J gene TRBJ1-1; D uncertain. Germline loops: CDR1 SGHVS, CDR2 FNYEAQ. This CDR3 spans 14 amino acids. V was cut by 5 bases and J by 1 base, with 11 bases left in between. CDR3 DNA: TGTGCCAGCAGCCGCTCACGGGGGAACACTGAAGCTTTCTTT. This sequence encodes CASSRSRGNTEAFF.

This chain joins TRBV6-4 and TRBJ2-3; 13 bases match TRBD2. The ends lost 5 bases at V and 6 bases at J; junction bases unmatched: 5. CDR1 is MRHNA and CDR2 is SNTAGT in the germline V gene. CDR3 length: 15 amino acids. CDR3 region: CASSTGTSGVDTQYF. DNA of the CDR3: TGTGCCAGCAGTACCGGGACTAGCGGGGTTGATACGCAGTATTTT.

The genes are TRBV29-1 and TRBJ1-2, with 9 positions matching TRBD1. Germline V gene sequence: CDR1 SQVTM, CDR2 ANQGSEA. V lost 6 bases to trimming and J lost 8 bases; unmatched junction nucleotides: 7. The CDR3 extends over 12 amino acids. CDR3 sequence (DNA): TGCAGCGTACAGGGGGCAGGATACGGCTACACCTTC. Its protein product is CSVQGAGYGYTF.

The V gene is TRBV14, the J gene TRBJ1-4; the match to TRBD1 covers 11 bases. The germline V gene encodes CDR1 SGHDN and CDR2 FVKESK. The CDR3 spans 18 residues. With 5 bases clipped from V and 1 base from J, the junction kept 9 bases outside the gene matches. This CDR3 reads CASSRTGGAGGTNEKLFF. DNA for the CDR3: TGTGCCAGCAGCAGGACAGGGGGCGCGGGTGGAACTAATGAAAAACTGTTTTTT.

The V call is TRBV30, the J call TRBJ1-4, with D perhaps TRBD1 (5 bases). Trimming removed 2 bases at V and 8 bases at J, with 18 bases between. Germline values: CDR1 GTSNPN, CDR2 SVGIG (reference sequence). The CDR3 runs to 15 residues. CDR3 loop: CAWSPGGTPREKLFF. In DNA, the CDR3 is TGTGCCTGGAGTCCGGGGGGGACTCCTAGGGAAAAACTGTTTTTT. The variable domain in full, with the rest retrieved from reference TRBV30 and TRBJ1-4, is SQTIHQWPATLVQPVGSPLSLECTVEGTSNPNLYWYRQAAGRGLQLLFYSVGIGQISSEVPQNLSASRPQDRQFILSSKKLLLSDSGFYLCAWSPGGTPREKLFFGSGTQLSVL.

In nucleotides, the CDR3 is TGTGCCAGCACCCAAAAAGCTAGCACCCGATACAATGAGCAGTTCTTC. Protein: CASTQKASTRYNEQFF. The V gene is TRBV7-9, the J gene TRBJ2-1; D perhaps matches TRBD2 (5 bases). CDR1 and CDR2 (germline): SEHNR, FQNEAQ (reference sequence). The germline V and J ends were trimmed by 7 bases and 4 bases, with 20 bases remaining between them. This CDR3 has 16 residues.

The chain uses TRBV15 and TRBJ1-1; 7 nucleotides line up with TRBD1. CDR1 LNHNV and CDR2 YYDKDF come from the germline V gene (reference sequence). The J segment lost 4 bases and the V segment lost 4 bases, leaving 9 bases of the junction unmatched. This CDR3 has 15 residues. CDR3 protein: CATSTRRSGGTEAFF. The DNA for the CDR3 is TGTGCCACCAGCACTAGACGCTCAGGGGGCACTGAAGCTTTCTTT.

The genes are TRBV13 and TRBJ1-4; weak D call: TRBD1 (6 bases). The CDR3 extends over 15 amino acids. V was cut by 2 bases and J by 7 bases, with 14 bases left in between. CDR1 is PRHDT and CDR2 is FYEKMQ in the germline V gene (reference sequence). CDR3 in DNA: TGTGCCAGCAGCTTAAGGAAGGGGGAATTTGAAAAACTGTTTTTT. As protein: CASSLRKGEFEKLFF. The full variable domain, with the rest looked up from reference TRBV13 and TRBJ1-4, is AAGVIQSPRHLIKEKRETATLKCYPIPRHDTVYWYQQGPGQDPQFLISFYEKMQSDKGSIPDRFSAQQFSDYHSELNMSSLELGDSALYFCASSLRKGEFEKLFFGSGTQLSVL.

Only one count was recorded for this clone. V is TRBV5-1 and J is TRBJ2-3, with 10 nucleotides matching TRBD1. Germline V gives CDR1 SGHRS, CDR2 YFSETQ. CDR3 size: 17 residues. Germline trimming cut 5 bases from V and 3 bases from J; bases unmatched to any gene: 12. Here the CDR3 reads CASSSRTGGVSTDTQYF. The CDR3 nucleotides read TGCGCCAGCAGTTCCCGGACAGGGGGAGTCTCTACAGATACGCAGTATTTT.

The gene calls are TRBV9 and TRBJ2-1, with D hard to call. Germline V gene lookup returns CDR1 SGDLS and CDR2 YYNGEE. The CDR3 runs 13 residues. The V end lost 0 bases, the J end lost 8 bases, and 9 bases lay between the germline ends. The CDR3 DNA follows: TGTGCCAGCAGCGTAGTAGAAGAAGATGAGCAGTTCTTC. It is translated as CASSVVEEDEQFF.

V is TRBV5-1 and J is TRBJ1-5, with D unclear. This CDR3 is 16 amino acids long. In germline, CDR1 is SGHRS, CDR2 YFSETQ. The V and J ends lost 0 bases and 8 bases respectively, with 18 bases between them. The CDR3 region is CASSLGAGSAMEPQHF. The CDR3 nucleotides are TGCGCCAGCAGCTTGGGGGCGGGGAGTGCGATGGAGCCCCAGCATTTT.

The V and J genes are TRBV6-6 and TRBJ2-5; 7 bases map to TRBD2. V gave up 6 bases and J gave up 3 bases; unmatched junction bases: 10. Germline V gene lookup returns CDR1 MNHNY and CDR2 SVGAGI (reference sequence). This CDR3 comprises 15 residues. DNA for the CDR3: TGTGCCAGCAGGAGGGCAGGGAGGGGAGAAGAGACCCAGTACTTC. Translation: CASRRAGRGEETQYF.

The gene calls are TRBV30 and TRBJ2-1; 8 bases line up with TRBD2. CDR3 size: 14 residues. The J segment lost 6 bases and the V segment lost 7 bases, leaving 11 bases of the junction unmatched. Germline lookup yields CDR1 GTSNPN and CDR2 SVGIG (reference sequence). The CDR3 here is CASTSGLGGNEQFF. The CDR3 DNA follows: TGTGCCTCTACTAGCGGACTAGGAGGCAATGAGCAGTTCTTC.